Shown below are 11 T cell receptor beta chains from a single sample sequenced in a study of shared clonotypes between healthy human individuals. Cells designated naive CD8 were CD45RO-negative and were positively selected for CCR7, with terminally differentiated effector memory CD45RA+ cells excluded. Repertoires were generated with immunoSEQ multiplex PCR, while TCRdb's copy carries only in-frame clones and drops some. The sample consists of about 2.2 million clones, approximately 94% of them appearing once. What was sequenced was naive CD8+ T cells from PBMCs. These receptors all stem from a young man in good health. Some clones in this sample may be carry-over from other donors' samples.

V is TRBV7-9 and J is TRBJ2-3, with TRBD2 identical over 11 bases. Trimming took 5 bases from V and 4 from J; bases not matched to a gene: 17. The CDR3 totals 19 residues. CDR1 SEHNR and CDR2 FQNEAQ come from the germline V gene (reference sequence). The CDR3 region is CASSPRSSGRVWFSDTQYF. The DNA for the CDR3 is TGTGCCAGCAGCCCGCGTAGTAGCGGGAGGGTGTGGTTTTCAGATACGCAGTATTTT.

CDR3 protein: CASSEWGLGQDGDNEKLFF. The CDR3 nucleotides read TGTGCCAGCAGTGAATGGGGGCTGGGACAGGATGGGGATAATGAAAAACTGTTTTTT. The genes are TRBV6-1 and TRBJ1-4, with 8 bases that match TRBD1. Germline values: CDR1 MNHNS, CDR2 SASEGT. This CDR3 spans 19 amino acids. The junction had 15 bases not matched to a gene; V was cut back by 2 bases and J by 4 bases.

As concerns this clone: The sample holds other DNA sequences that translate to the same CDR3. The chain is built from TRBV27 and TRBJ2-7; D ambiguous. Trimming left V 5 bases short and J 0 bases short, with 8 bases between. Germline V gene sequence: CDR1 MNHEY, CDR2 SMNVEV (reference sequence). This CDR3 contains 13 residues. The CDR3 coding sequence is TGTGCCAGCAGTCCCCTTAGCTCCTACGAGCAGTACTTC. Protein sequence: CASSPLSSYEQYF.

The J gene is TRBJ2-3, the V gene TRBV7-9, with TRBD2 matching 7 bases. Germline lookup yields CDR1 SEHNR and CDR2 FQNEAQ (reference sequence). CDR3 size: 12 residues. V shed 6 bases, J shed 6 bases, and the junction held 3 bases outside the gene matches. The CDR3 loop is CASRFGRDTQYF. The CDR3 DNA follows: TGTGCCAGCAGGTTCGGGAGGGATACGCAGTATTTT.

This clone was recorded only once. The chain combines TRBV5-1 with TRBJ1-2; tentative D call: TRBD1 (5 bases). The germline V and J ends were trimmed by 0 bases and 4 bases, with 13 bases remaining between them. CDR1 and CDR2 from the germline V gene are SGHRS and YFSETQ. CDR3 length equals 15 residues. CDR3 nucleotide sequence: TGCGCCAGCAGCTTGGACTTGGACATCCGCTATGGCTACACCTTC. Encoded protein: CASSLDLDIRYGYTF.

This clone was seen once. The chain is built from TRBV28 and TRBJ1-2, with a tentative D call TRBD1 (6 bases). Germline V gives CDR1 MDHEN, CDR2 SYDVKM. The CDR3 is made up of 15 amino acids. The ends were cut back, 4 bases at V and 4 bases at J, with 16 bases in the middle. The CDR3 protein is CASSSLRGGGYGYTF. CDR3 nucleotide sequence: TGTGCCAGCAGTTCACTCAGGGGTGGTGGCTATGGCTACACCTTC.

The genes are TRBV27 and TRBJ2-7; no firm D call. Germline assignment: CDR1 MNHEY and CDR2 SMNVEV (reference sequence). The V gene lost 3 bases and the J gene lost 7 bases, with 13 bases spanning the gap. The CDR3 sequence is 13 residues long. The DNA of the CDR3 is TGTGCCAGCAGTTTTCTCCCCTCCGGAGAGCAGTACTTC. This translates into CASSFLPSGEQYF.

This clone occurred a few times. In the same sample, other DNA sequences code for this CDR3. The genes are TRBV27 and TRBJ2-7; D is uncertain. The CDR3 is made up of 13 amino acids. In germline, CDR1 is MNHEY, CDR2 SMNVEV (reference sequence). Trimming removed 0 bases from V and 1 base from J, with 4 bases in between. CDR3 amino acids: CASSLSRSYEQYF. For the CDR3, the DNA is TGTGCCAGCAGTTTATCAAGGTCCTACGAGCAGTACTTC.

V gene TRBV7-2 combines with J gene TRBJ2-1, with D maybe TRBD2 (6 bases). This CDR3 spans 15 amino acids. The V end lost 6 bases, the J end lost 5 bases, and 17 bases lay between the germline ends. Germline V lookup: CDR1 SGHTA, CDR2 FQGNSA. The CDR3 nucleotides are TGTGCCAGCAGTTCGCCCCCTAGCGCGGACAATGAGCAGTTCTTC. Translation gives CASSSPPSADNEQFF. Together with reference TRBV7-2 and TRBJ2-1, the CDR3 gives the full variable domain: GAGVSQSPSNKVTEKGKDVELRCDPISGHTALYWYRQSLGQGLEFLIYFQGNSAPDKSGLPSDRFSAERTGGSVSTLTIQRTQQEDSAVYLCASSSPPSADNEQFFGPGTRLTVL.

This clone has just one count. The chain is built from TRBV7-9 and TRBJ2-2; 9 bases fit TRBD2. Per the germline V gene, CDR1 is SEHNR and CDR2 is FQNEAQ (reference sequence). This CDR3 contains 15 residues. Trimming cost V 11 bases and J 7 bases; bases outside gene matches: 14. The CDR3 reads CAWKTGGLANGELFF. As DNA, the CDR3 is TGTGCCTGGAAAACGGGGGGACTAGCAAACGGGGAGCTGTTTTTT.

The chain uses TRBV29-1 and TRBJ1-2, with unresolved D. Germline CDR1 and CDR2: SQVTM and ANQGSEA. V shed 0 bases and J shed 7 bases, with 15 bases lying between them. CDR3 length equals 14 residues. This chain's CDR3 is CSVEDRTPRSGYTF. The DNA of the CDR3 is TGCAGCGTTGAAGACAGGACCCCTAGAAGTGGCTACACCTTC.